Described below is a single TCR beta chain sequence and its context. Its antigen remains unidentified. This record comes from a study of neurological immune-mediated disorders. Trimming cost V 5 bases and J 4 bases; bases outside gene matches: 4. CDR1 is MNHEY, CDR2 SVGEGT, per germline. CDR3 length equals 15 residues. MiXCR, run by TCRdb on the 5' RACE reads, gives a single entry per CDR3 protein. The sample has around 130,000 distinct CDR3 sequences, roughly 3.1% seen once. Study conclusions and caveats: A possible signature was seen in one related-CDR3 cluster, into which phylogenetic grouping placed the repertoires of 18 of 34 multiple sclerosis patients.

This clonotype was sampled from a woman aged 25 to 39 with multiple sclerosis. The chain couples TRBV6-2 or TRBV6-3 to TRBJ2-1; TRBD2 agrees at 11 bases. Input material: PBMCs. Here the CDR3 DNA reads TGTGCCAGCAGTCCGACTAGCGGGGAATACAATGAGCAGTTCTTC. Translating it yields CASSPTSGEYNEQFF.